This TCR beta chain was profiled in a study of T cell responses to AZD1222 COVID-19 vaccine. Comments on this clone: Its antigen is unknown.

The protocol was immunoSEQ multiplex PCR, while the TCRdb copy is restricted to in-frame clones and leaves out a portion. The sample yields roughly 150,000 clones, over 80% seen once. The CDR3 totals 16 residues. Per germline, CDR1 SEHNR and CDR2 FQNEAQ (reference sequence). Deletions cut 3 bases from V and 1 base from J, with 16 bases between. Study-wide points: The donor group comprised mostly white British people and more females; the analysis possibly underestimated clonal diversity. At study baseline, merely five or six AZD1222 recipients were seropositive.

The sequence was obtained from an adult who received the AZD1222 COVID-19 vaccine. This chain joins TRBV7-9 and TRBJ2-7; possible D gene TRBD1, 5 bases. This material consisted of peripheral blood, taken 28 days after the second AZD1222 dose. The CDR3 sequence: CASSLGPQAGSYEQYF. DNA of the CDR3: TGTGCCAGCAGCTTGGGCCCACAGGCAGGGTCCTACGAGCAGTACTTC.